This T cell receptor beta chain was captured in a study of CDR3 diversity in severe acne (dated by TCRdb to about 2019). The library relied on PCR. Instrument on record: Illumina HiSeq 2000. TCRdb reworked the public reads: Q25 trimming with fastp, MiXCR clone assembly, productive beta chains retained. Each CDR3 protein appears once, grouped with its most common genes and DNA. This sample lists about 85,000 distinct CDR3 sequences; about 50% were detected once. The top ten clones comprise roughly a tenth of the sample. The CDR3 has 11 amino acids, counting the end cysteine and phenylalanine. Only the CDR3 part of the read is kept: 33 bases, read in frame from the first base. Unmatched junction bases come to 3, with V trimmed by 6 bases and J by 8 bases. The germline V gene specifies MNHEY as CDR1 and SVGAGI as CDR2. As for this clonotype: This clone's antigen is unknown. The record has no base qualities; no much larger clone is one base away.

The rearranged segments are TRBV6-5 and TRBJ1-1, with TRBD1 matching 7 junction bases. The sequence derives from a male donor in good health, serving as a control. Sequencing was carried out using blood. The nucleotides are TGTGCCAGCAGCGACAGGGCAGAAGCTTTCTTT. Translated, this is CASSDRAEAFF.